This T cell receptor beta chain was retrieved from a study of human T cells and chemical hapten exposure. Study context: 2% DPC applied to an approximately 2 cm by approximately 2 cm arm area sensitized donors. Affected patients, primarily female, had alopecia areata, totalis or universalis.

This clonotype was counted at least ten times. TCRdb ran MiXCR on the RACE reads and lists one entry per CDR3 protein. The sample has some 150,000 distinct CDR3 sequences, over 9.5% seen once. The time point here: patch test 2, 6 weeks after DPC sensitization. Indicated treatment: therapeutic diphenylcyclopropenone sensitization with weekly scalp DPC. Investigators collected blood before applying each patch test. Those who donated were patients with alopecia, 18 to 70 years of age, and suitable for DPC. The CDR3 length is 15 residues. V lost 6 bases to trimming and J lost 5 bases, with 16 bases between them.

The rearrangement uses TRBV12-3 or TRBV12-4 and TRBJ1-4, with D possibly matching TRBD1 (6 bases). The sequence was collected from a woman aged 50 to 60 with alopecia areata. Some clones in this sample may be carry-over from other donors' samples. Sequencing was performed on whole blood, taken in connection with sensitization to the hapten diphenylcyclopropenone (DPC). The CDR3 loop is CASSLTGTRNEKLFF. As DNA, the CDR3 is TGTGCCAGCAGCCTTACCGGGACACGAAATGAAAAACTGTTTTTT.